This TCR beta chain derives from a study of naive and memory T cell subsets. This clonotype was observed a few times. From germline, CDR1 is SGHTA and CDR2 FQGNSA. Trimming removed 5 bases from V and 6 bases from J; junction bases left unmatched: 8. The CDR3 is made up of 15 amino acids. Both TRBC1 and TRBC2 were covered by a beta constant-region primer of two equimolar oligonucleotides. TCRdb ran MiXCR on the UMI-ligation and nested PCR reads and lists one entry per CDR3 protein. The table lists over 75,000 distinct CDR3 sequences, around 14% of them singletons. J is TRBJ2-3 and V is TRBV7-2; 10 bases agree with TRBD2. Sequencing was carried out using central memory CD4+ T cells from blood. The TCR sequence derives from a human donor in good health. In DNA, the CDR3 is TGTGCCAGCAGCCCAGGGGCTAGCGGGAGTGATACGCAGTATTTT. This translates into CASSPGASGSDTQYF. Drawing the rest from reference TRBV7-2 and TRBJ2-3, the complete variable domain is GAGVSQSPSNKVTEKGKDVELRCDPISGHTALYWYRQSLGQGLEFLIYFQGNSAPDKSGLPSDRFSAERTGGSVSTLTIQRTQQEDSAVYLCASSPGASGSDTQYFGPGTRLTVL.